This T cell receptor beta chain was recovered during a study of control samples from healthy donors and cancer patients. Sequenced by immunoSEQ multiplex PCR; TCRdb stores in-frame clones only, minus some. Found here are tens of thousands of clones, around 91% of them singletons; the top ten hold about an eighth. The CDR3 spans 12 residues. The germline V gene has CDR1 SNHLY and CDR2 FYNNEI. Deletions cut 8 bases from V and 1 base from J, with 8 bases between. V and J are TRBV2 and TRBJ2-5, with D perhaps being TRBD1 or TRBD2 (5 bases each). This clonotype originated in a man in his forties or fifties with lung cancer. The sample taken for sequencing was PBMCs. The CDR3 nucleotides are TGTGCCAGCGGGGGAATCCAAGAGACCCAGTACTTC. Translation gives CASGGIQETQYF. Full variable domain (outside the CDR3, taken from reference TRBV2 and TRBJ2-5): EPEVTQTPSHQVTQMGQEVILRCVPISNHLYFYWYRQILGQKVEFLVSFYNNEISEKSEIFDDQFSVERPDGSNFTLKIRSTKLEDSAMYFCASGGIQETQYFGPGTRLLVL.